In its sample, the clone carrying this TCR beta chain was seen many times. This CDR3 comprises 13 residues. Trimming cost V 3 bases and J 4 bases; bases outside gene matches: 6. CDR1 and CDR2 (germline): GTSNPN, SVGIG (reference sequence). A single-stranded UMI oligo with SP2 sequence was ligated to cDNA 3' ends. The first PCR ran about 4 cycles with an equimolar RC1.1 and RC1.2 beta primer mix. TCRdb reprocessed the UMI-ligation and nested PCR reads via MiXCR and lists one record per CDR3 protein. The data contain approximately 43,000 distinct CDR3 sequences, approximately 15% of them singletons. The sample is drawn from a study of quantifying T cell responses using KT2 cells. On the study more broadly: Reverse transcription used primers in the TCR alpha and beta constant regions. Estimated efficiency of the T4 ligation step was above 9.5% under optimum conditions. The second PCR ran as a qPCR until a predetermined fluorescence threshold was reached.

Unfractionated PBMC were spiked with known numbers of KT2 clone cells. Different KT2-to-PBMC ratios were created with a constant PBMC count. This chain connects TRBV30 to TRBJ2-7; 7 nucleotides agree with TRBD2. The material sequenced was PBMCs spiked with cells of the T cell clone KT2. This TCR was recovered from a human donor. Written as DNA, the CDR3 is TGTGCCTGGAGCCTAGAGCGGGGTTACGAGCAGTACTTC. Its protein product is CAWSLERGYEQYF.